This record covers a single TCR beta chain. The record originates from a study of control samples from healthy donors and cancer patients. Generated by immunoSEQ multiplex PCR, the TCRdb table keeps only in-frame clones and is missing some. The sample contains about 85,000 clones, less than 90% of which appear only once. The source material was blood. This TCR was recovered from a woman in her fifties or sixties in good health.

The CDR3 DNA follows: TGTGCCAGCTCGCCCGGACAGGGGCGCACAGATACGCAGTATTTT. It encodes CASSPGQGRTDTQYF. The rearrangement uses TRBV18 and TRBJ2-3; 9 bases match TRBD1. The CDR3 covers 15 residues. The junction had 5 bases not matched to a gene; V was cut back by 6 bases and J by 1 base. Germline V gene sequence: CDR1 KGHSH, CDR2 LQKENI.